One and the same sample provided the 15 T cell receptor beta chains below, sequenced in a study of cytomegalovirus exposure and HLA in healthy donors. The PCR contained 60 Vbeta and 13 Jbeta primers. TCRdb keeps only in-frame clones here, not all; method: immunoSEQ multiplex PCR. The sample has roughly 110,000 clones, approximately 73% seen once. Sequencing was performed on PBMCs. These receptors were taken from a man in his thirties or forties in good health and CMV-seronegative.

The chain combines TRBV5-1 with TRBJ2-5; 11 nucleotides align to TRBD2. J gave up 1 base and V 2 bases, and 7 bases lay outside the gene matches. The germline V gene has CDR1 SGHRS and CDR2 YFSETQ. The CDR3 contains 17 residues. CDR3 nucleotide sequence: TGCGCCAGCAGCTTAAAACTAGCGGGGGCACTCCAAGAGACCCAGTACTTC. This codes for CASSLKLAGALQETQYF.

CDR3 nucleotides: TGTGCCAGCAGTGAAGATGTAGGCGCAGGGTGGCGAAAAGGCTACACCTTC. Protein: CASSEDVGAGWRKGYTF. The J gene is TRBJ1-2, the V gene TRBV2; TRBD1 is a possible D gene (5 bases). The V gene lost 1 base and the J gene lost 8 bases, with 23 bases spanning the gap. The CDR3 is made up of 17 amino acids. The germline V gene has CDR1 SNHLY and CDR2 FYNNEI.

This chain uses TRBV10-2 with TRBJ2-7; 10 bases match TRBD1. With V trimmed by 2 bases and J by 4 bases, 8 bases remained unmatched. Germline loops: CDR1 WSHSY, CDR2 SAAADI. The CDR3 is 16 amino acids. Here the CDR3 DNA reads TGCGCCAGCAGTGAGAGGGGACAGGGGCCAGAGTACGAGCAGTACTTC. This sequence encodes CASSERGQGPEYEQYF.

The gene calls are TRBV4-1 and TRBJ1-2, with 7 bases aligning to TRBD1. The CDR3 has 15 residues. The V gene's germline CDR1 is MGHRA and CDR2 YSYEKL. J lost 8 bases, V lost 6 bases, and 15 bases had no gene match. The CDR3 DNA reads as TGCGCCAGCAGACGGACTCAGGGGGAATTAGGCGGCTACACCTTC. It specifies CASRRTQGELGGYTF.

The chain combines TRBV2 with TRBJ2-2; 11 bases agree with TRBD2. Germline lookup yields CDR1 SNHLY and CDR2 FYNNEI. The CDR3 sequence is 15 residues long. V lost 7 bases and J lost 6; bases outside the gene matches: 7. CDR3 residues: CASTLLAGESGELFF. The CDR3, as DNA: TGTGCCAGCACCTTACTAGCGGGAGAGTCCGGGGAGCTGTTTTTT.

The chain has TRBV5-4 and TRBJ2-1; D remains unclear. The germline CDR1 and CDR2 sequences are SGHNT and YYREEE (reference sequence). With 0 bases removed from V and 5 bases from J, the gap between germline ends came to 6 bases. CDR3 size: 13 residues. In DNA, the CDR3 is TGTGCCAGCAGCTTGGGACAAGACAATGAGCAGTTCTTC. It is translated as CASSLGQDNEQFF. Supplemented by reference TRBV5-4 and TRBJ2-1, the full variable domain reads ETGVTQSPTHLIKTRGQQVTLRCSSQSGHNTVSWYQQALGQGPQFIFQYYREEENGRGNFPPRFSGLQFPNYSSELNVNALELDDSALYLCASSLGQDNEQFFGPGTRLTVL.

This sequence joins TRBV9 and TRBJ1-5; D gene unclear. CDR1 and CDR2 (germline): SGDLS, YYNGEE. Trimming stripped 3 bases from V and 1 base from J, with 8 bases between. This CDR3 is built from 14 residues. Here the CDR3 reads CASSAVASNQPQHF. CDR3 DNA: TGTGCCAGCAGCGCGGTAGCCAGCAATCAGCCCCAGCATTTT.

J is TRBJ2-1 and V is TRBV6-5; TRBD1 is a possible D gene (6 bases). V was shortened by 6 bases and J by 1 base, with 13 bases between the two germline ends. Per germline, CDR1 MNHEY and CDR2 SVGAGI. CDR3 size: 15 residues. CDR3 in DNA: TGTGCCAGCAGGAGACAGGAATATTCCTACAATGAGCAGTTCTTC. Its translation is CASRRQEYSYNEQFF.

The gene calls are TRBV2 and TRBJ2-1; possibly TRBD2 for D (6 bases). Germline CDR1 SNHLY, CDR2 FYNNEI. V was clipped by 5 bases and J by 0 bases, with 14 bases between them. The CDR3 runs 16 residues. CDR3 in amino acids: CASSYSGANSYNEQFF. The CDR3 DNA is TGTGCCAGCAGTTACTCGGGAGCAAACTCCTACAATGAGCAGTTCTTC. The full variable domain, with the rest looked up from reference TRBV2 and TRBJ2-1, is EPEVTQTPSHQVTQMGQEVILRCVPISNHLYFYWYRQILGQKVEFLVSFYNNEISEKSEIFDDQFSVERPDGSNFTLKIRSTKLEDSAMYFCASSYSGANSYNEQFFGPGTRLTVL.

This clone was counted between two and nine times. The chain links TRBV6-6 to TRBJ2-5, with 7 bases aligning to TRBD2. The V segment lost 0 bases and the J segment 5 bases; nucleotides outside the gene matches: 3. CDR3 size: 14 residues. Germline assignment: CDR1 MNHNY and CDR2 SVGAGI (reference sequence). For the CDR3, the DNA is TGTGCCAGCAGTTACTCAGGGAGGGCGGAGACCCAGTACTTC. Amino acids: CASSYSGRAETQYF.

This clone was seen only a few times. This rearrangement joins TRBV9 to TRBJ2-2; tentative D call: TRBD2 (6 bases). The CDR3 has 15 residues. Trimming took off 2 bases at V and 2 bases at J, with 10 bases between the two ends. Germline V lookup: CDR1 SGDLS, CDR2 YYNGEE. The CDR3 DNA follows: TGTGCCAGCAGCGTGACCGGGAGCAACACCGGGGAGCTGTTTTTT. Encoded protein: CASSVTGSNTGELFF. Full variable domain (rest looked up from reference TRBV9 and TRBJ2-2): DSGVTQTPKHLITATGQRVTLRCSPRSGDLSVYWYQQSLDQGLQFLIQYYNGEERAKGNILERFSAQQFPDLHSELNLSSLELGDSALYFCASSVTGSNTGELFFGEGSRLTVL.

This clone has only a few counts. The gene calls are TRBV29-1 and TRBJ2-1, with 7 bases matching TRBD2. In germline, CDR1 is SQVTM, CDR2 ANQGSEA. The length of the CDR3 is 19 residues. V was pared by 2 bases and J by 0 bases, with 16 bases of the junction left unmatched. CDR3 in amino acids: CSVERNEAWEGFSYNEQFF. CDR3 nucleotide sequence: TGCAGCGTTGAACGTAACGAGGCGTGGGAGGGCTTCTCCTACAATGAGCAGTTCTTC.

The chain joins TRBV5-1 to TRBJ1-1; D possibly corresponds to TRBD1 (6 bases). The CDR3 extends over 16 amino acids. Germline values: CDR1 SGHRS, CDR2 YFSETQ. With 4 bases removed from V and 4 bases from J, the gap between germline ends came to 20 bases. CDR3 loop: CASSPDPGAAGTEAFF. Here the CDR3 DNA reads TGCGCCAGCAGCCCTGATCCAGGGGCCGCGGGCACTGAAGCTTTCTTT.

The chain is built from TRBV7-2 and TRBJ1-3; 8 bases map to TRBD1. Trimming at V came to 5 bases and at J to 3 bases, leaving 6 bases not matched to a gene. CDR3 length: 15 residues. The germline V gene has CDR1 SGHTA and CDR2 FQGNSA. The CDR3 spells CASSITTGVGNTIYF. The CDR3 DNA follows: TGTGCCAGCAGCATAACGACAGGGGTTGGAAACACCATATATTTT.

This clone was picked up one time. The chain couples TRBV5-4 to TRBJ1-4; D call uncertain. CDR3 length: 17 amino acids. V lost 0 bases and J 2 bases, leaving 14 bases between the germline ends. Germline values: CDR1 SGHNT, CDR2 YYREEE (reference sequence). DNA for the CDR3: TGTGCCAGCAGCTTGGTGGGCCCGACCGGCACTAATGAAAAACTGTTTTTT. Translation: CASSLVGPTGTNEKLFF.